The source of this TCR beta chain is a study of CD8 T cells in Susac syndrome. An input of about 0.5 to 1 ug of RNA was subjected to reverse transcription using random hexamers. Amplification of TCR beta CDR3 used immunoSEQ multiplex PCR across 54 Vbeta and 13 Jbeta. Each CDR3 protein is one row after TCRdb ran MiXCR on the immunoSEQ multiplex PCR reads. The data show 40,000 to 60,000 distinct CDR3 sequences, just over 90% seen once. Negative isolation was applied to CD8+ and CD4+ T cells, and FACS enrichment was applied to TEMRA cells. V was cut by 0 bases and J by 7 bases, with 7 bases left in between. The germline V gene has CDR1 LGHNA and CDR2 YSLEER. The CDR3 is made up of 13 amino acids.

Sequencing was carried out using CD8+ T cells from PBMCs. The J gene is TRBJ1-5, the V gene TRBV4-3; no clear D. The source is a human donor with multiple sclerosis. The CDR3 reads CASSQDRWQPQHF. The CDR3 DNA is TGCGCCAGCAGCCAAGATCGGTGGCAGCCCCAGCATTTT.